This T cell receptor (beta chain) was sequenced in a study of T cell clonotyping in hematopoietic cell transplantation. Profiled with immunoSEQ multiplex PCR; TCRdb holds only in-frame clones, not every one. Of 9,500 to 13,000 clones listed, approximately 80% are singletons. Trimming removed 0 bases at V and 1 base at J, with 12 bases between. The CDR3 extends over 15 amino acids. Per the germline V gene, CDR1 is GTSNPN and CDR2 is SVGIG (reference sequence). Recipients were bled about 28 days pretransplant and at posttransplant days 30, 100, 180. The material was PBMCs, obtained 30 days after allogeneic stem cell transplant. The rearrangement uses TRBV30 and TRBJ1-1, with D possibly being TRBD1 (5 bases). This sequence was found in a female patient between 35 and 55 years old who had an allogeneic stem cell transplant from a related donor, so T cells may come from the graft donor. Some clones in this sample may be carry-over from other donors' samples. Here the CDR3 reads CAWSVQRGGNTEAFF. CDR3 DNA: TGTGCCTGGAGTGTACAGAGGGGCGGGAACACTGAAGCTTTCTTT.